There are many counts of the clone carrying this T cell receptor (beta chain). Its antigen is currently unknown. The data are from a study of T cells after yellow fever vaccination. Study outcomes and limitations: Once the booster was given, most primary-vaccination clones reappeared, at more than 95% for CD4 and over 75% for CD8.

TCRdb recomputed calls from the 5' RACE reads with MiXCR, one row per CDR3 protein. The data hold more than 300,000 distinct CDR3 sequences, with around 6.8% observed a single time. From germline, CDR1 is SGHRS and CDR2 YFSETQ. CDR3 length: 17 residues. The V end was cut by 0 bases, the J end by 6 bases, with 20 bases between. This receptor was taken from a man aged 18 to 30 who received the YFV17D yellow fever vaccine. The chain has TRBV5-1 and TRBJ2-3; either TRBD1 or TRBD2 may fit D (6 bases each). This specimen was PBMCs, taken roughly 47 days after the first yellow fever vaccination. Written as DNA, the CDR3 is TGCGCCAGCAGCTTGGCTGGGGGGCGAAATTTTATGGATACGCAGTATTTT. Protein: CASSLAGGRNFMDTQYF.